The T cell receptor beta chain under discussion was sequenced for a study of CD8+ T cells in alopecia areata. Overall study context: Twice a day, 5 to 10 mg of oral tofacitinib was administered to treated patients.

Treatment here: oral pan-JAK inhibitor, 5-10 mg twice daily. From germline, CDR1 is MDHEN and CDR2 SYDVKM. The CDR3 extends over 16 amino acids. Germline trimming cut 3 bases from V and 2 bases from J; bases unmatched to any gene: 7. Whole-study results and caveats: Tofacitinib yielded significantly lower scalp clonality and fewer expanded CD8+ clones among the top 100.

As for this clone: Its antigen is undetermined.

RNA was extracted and reverse transcribed into cDNA as the sequencing template. Only in-frame clones appear in the TCRdb table, and some are missing; sequencing was by immunoSEQ multiplex PCR. The sample lists around 190,000 clones, 55% to 70% occurring once. This chain uses TRBV28 with TRBJ2-1, with 7 bases fitting TRBD2. The receptor was derived from a human donor with alopecia areata. The sample in question was CD4+ T cells sorted from blood, obtained at week 4, from a patient treated with tofacitinib. The DNA for the CDR3 is TGTGCCAGCAGTTTTGTCGCGGGAGTCGCCTACAATGAGCAGTTCTTC. It encodes CASSFVAGVAYNEQFF.